This paragraph reports one TCR beta chain. This specimen belongs to a study of blood T cell repertoires in COVID-19. The germline V gene has CDR1 SGHTS and CDR2 YDEGEE. V shed 8 bases and J 7 bases; nucleotides not matched to a gene: 4. The CDR3 contains 13 residues. This table comes from immunoSEQ multiplex PCR, and its TCRdb copy is limited to in-frame clones, with some not included. The sample holds more than 140,000 clones, around 84% seen once. The chain uses TRBV5-8 and TRBJ2-1; the match to TRBD2 covers 12 bases. This TCR derives from a woman in her forties or fifties in a cohort sampled during active or convalescent COVID-19. Material: peripheral blood. The CDR3 spells CARLAGGLNEQFF. Written as DNA, the CDR3 is TGTGCCAGGCTAGCGGGGGGGCTGAATGAGCAGTTCTTC.